The 13 T cell receptor beta chains reported below all come from one sample, sequenced in a study of CD8+ T cells in alopecia areata. Treatment reported: oral pan-JAK inhibitor, 5-10 mg twice daily. Extraction and reverse transcription of RNA yielded cDNA as the sequencing template. Clones were read by immunoSEQ multiplex PCR, and TCRdb kept only the in-frame ones, dropping some. This table holds roughly 100,000 clones, about nine tenths found once. The sequencing here drew on CD8+ T cells sorted from blood, taken at approximately week 30, from a patient treated with tofacitinib. These receptors were obtained from a human donor with alopecia areata.

This chain connects TRBV4-2 to TRBJ2-5, with 12 bases that match TRBD2. The CDR3 contains 16 residues. J gave up 4 bases and V 0 bases, and 3 bases lay outside the gene matches. The germline V gene encodes CDR1 LGHNA and CDR2 YNFKEQ. DNA of the CDR3: TGTGCCAGCAGCCAAGAAGGGGGACTAGCGGGAGAGACCCAGTACTTC. The encoded protein is CASSQEGGLAGETQYF.

This chain links TRBV30 with TRBJ2-2; D is undetermined. CDR1 and CDR2 from the germline V gene are GTSNPN and SVGIG (reference sequence). The ends were cut back, 1 base at V and 6 bases at J, with 6 bases in the middle. This CDR3 region has 12 residues. CDR3 in amino acids: CAWSADSGELFF. CDR3 sequence (DNA): TGTGCCTGGAGTGCCGACTCCGGGGAGCTGTTTTTT.

The chain has TRBV29-1 and TRBJ2-7; D perhaps matches TRBD2 (6 bases). V gave up 5 bases and J gave up 4 bases, with 15 bases separating them. The CDR3 consists of 13 residues. Germline values: CDR1 SQVTM, CDR2 ANQGSEA. DNA for the CDR3: TGCAGCGTTCGACGCGAGGGGACTTACGAGCAGTACTTC. Protein: CSVRREGTYEQYF.

The J gene is TRBJ2-3, the V gene TRBV29-1; D remains unclear. The germline V gene encodes CDR1 SQVTM and CDR2 ANQGSEA. The CDR3 extends over 13 amino acids. The V end was cut by 2 bases, the J end by 2 bases, with 8 bases between. The CDR3 DNA sequence: TGCAGCGTTGAACAGTTTAACACAGATACGCAGTATTTT. This codes for CSVEQFNTDTQYF.

Details on this clone: This sample includes further DNA sequences coding for the same CDR3. The chain recombines TRBV27 with TRBJ2-7; unclear D gene. The CDR3 is 13 amino acids. V lost 6 bases and J 1 base, leaving 10 bases between the germline ends. CDR1 and CDR2 (germline): MNHEY, SMNVEV (reference sequence). CDR3 coding DNA: TGTGCCAGCAGCCTTACCTCTTCCTACGAGCAGTACTTC. The encoded protein is CASSLTSSYEQYF.

This clone is a singleton in its sample. The V gene is TRBV27, the J gene TRBJ2-2; D perhaps matches TRBD2 (5 bases). The CDR3 has 16 amino acids. CDR1 and CDR2 from the germline V gene are MNHEY and SMNVEV (reference sequence). Trimming left V 2 bases short and J 0 bases short, with 10 bases between. Here the CDR3 DNA reads TGTGCCAGCAGTTTAGGGAGAGTTCCGAACACCGGGGAGCTGTTTTTT. Protein sequence: CASSLGRVPNTGELFF.

The V and J genes are TRBV7-6 and TRBJ1-6; TRBD1 matches at 12 bases. This CDR3 spans 18 amino acids. The ends lost 5 bases at V and 14 bases at J; junction bases unmatched: 19. Per germline, CDR1 SGHVS and CDR2 FNYEAQ. Written as DNA, the CDR3 is TGTGCCAGCAGCCCTAGGGGGGACAGGGGGCCCACCCATGGGTCCCTCCACTTT. This encodes CASSPRGDRGPTHGSLHF.

V usage is TRBV27 and J usage is TRBJ2-7; D tentatively fits TRBD1 or TRBD2 (5 bases each). V lost 7 bases, J lost 2 bases, and 15 bases lay in between. In germline, CDR1 is MNHEY, CDR2 SMNVEV (reference sequence). The CDR3 length is 14 residues. The CDR3: CASTHFQGPYEQYF. CDR3 nucleotides: TGTGCCAGCACCCACTTTCAGGGACCCTACGAGCAGTACTTC.

The V and J genes are TRBV21-1 and TRBJ2-4. TRBV21-1 is a pseudogene segment. This CDR3 is 17 amino acids long. The CDR3 sequence is CASSKGCRALAKNIQYF. CDR3 nucleotides: TGTGCCAGCAGCAAAGGTTGTAGGGCACTAGCCAAAAACATTCAGTACTTC.

The chain joins TRBV7-9 to TRBJ2-3; D is perhaps TRBD2 (6 bases). CDR1 and CDR2 from the germline V gene are SEHNR and FQNEAQ (reference sequence). The CDR3 is 15 amino acids. Trimming left V 1 base short and J 2 bases short, with 10 bases between. The CDR3: CASSLGWGDTDTQYF. The CDR3 bases are TGTGCCAGCAGCTTAGGCTGGGGGGACACAGATACGCAGTATTTT. The full variable domain, with the rest looked up from reference TRBV7-9 and TRBJ2-3, is DTGVSQNPRHKITKRGQNVTFRCDPISEHNRLYWYRQTLGQGPEFLTYFQNEAQLEKSRLLSDRFSAERPKGSFSTLEIQRTEQGDSAMYLCASSLGWGDTDTQYFGPGTRLTVL.

This chain joins TRBV2 and TRBJ2-7; TRBD1 aligns across 7 bases. This CDR3 contains 14 residues. The V segment lost 9 bases and the J segment 1 base; nucleotides outside the gene matches: 9. Germline assignment: CDR1 SNHLY and CDR2 FYNNEI. The CDR3 DNA sequence: TGTGCCAGTACGACAGGGATGGGTTCCTACGAGCAGTACTTC. Protein product: CASTTGMGSYEQYF.

This clone was seen just once. This sequence joins TRBV4-1 and TRBJ1-5, with D tentatively TRBD1 (5 bases). The CDR3 is 16 residues long. V lost 1 base, J lost 3 bases, and 13 bases lay in between. The germline V gene encodes CDR1 MGHRA and CDR2 YSYEKL. The CDR3 DNA is TGCGCCAGCAGCCAAGGACAGCTCCTAATCAATCAGCCCCAGCATTTT. This sequence encodes CASSQGQLLINQPQHF.

The J gene is TRBJ2-7, the V gene TRBV7-9, with TRBD2 matching over 15 bases. Looked up from germline, CDR1 is SEHNR and CDR2 is FQNEAQ (reference sequence). The CDR3 covers 17 residues. Trimming took 5 bases from V and 2 from J; bases not matched to a gene: 7. The CDR3 reads CASSGGLAGGGTYEQYF. The DNA for the CDR3 is TGTGCCAGCAGCGGGGGACTAGCGGGAGGAGGGACCTACGAGCAGTACTTC.